This T cell receptor beta chain was captured in a study of monozygotic twins with inflammatory bowel disease (dated by TCRdb to about 2019). The study in broad terms: In total, approximately 30 monozygotic twin pairs made up the full study: 19 Danish pairs, all IBD-discordant, plus nine German pairs, of which four were IBD-concordant and five were IBD-discordant. Disease-associated traits were sought mainly through comparisons between IBD patients and their genetically identical healthy co-twins within discordant pairs. Each individual had, on average, about 151 000 unique TCRalpha sequences and 181 000 unique TCRbeta sequences available for analysis.

A 2.5 ml peripheral blood sample was drawn into PAXgene tubes per donor and stored at -80°C. Without any T cell sorting, total RNA was extracted from whole blood using the PAXgene blood miRNA kit on an automated QIAcube. Peripheral blood from monozygotic twin pairs, either concordant or discordant for inflammatory bowel disease, underwent deep TCRalpha and TCRbeta repertoire profiling that used unique molecular barcoding. Smoking habits were recorded for all twin pairs, and individuals were classified as current, former or never smokers. About this clonotype itself: What antigen it recognizes has not been identified.

Broader findings and caveats from the paper: TCRbeta repertoire diversity, by inverse Simpson index, was decreased in IBD patients compared with their healthy co-twins. The analysis was unable to tell apart different T cell subtypes. No single strong signal or clonotype linked to IBD turned up in the results, so the idea that one exists was not supported. Repertoire similarity did not differ between concordant and discordant twins, which could be due to limited statistical power. IBD patients shared fewer clonotypes with other individuals than healthy twins did, most markedly in patients showing signs of disease activity. Background noise and inter-individual variability may have been introduced into the repertoires by the differing immunosuppressive treatments among patients.

Receptor libraries were prepared by 5' RACE. Each TCR library was prepared from about 3.5 ug of total RNA. cDNA was synthesized with SMARTScribe reverse transcriptase in eight separate reactions per sample. Unique molecular identifiers containing a 6-nucleotide sample barcode were introduced through template switching during cDNA synthesis. Two nested PCRs of about 15 and 9 cycles amplified the TCRalpha and TCRbeta cDNA, and bead purification followed each PCR. Before amplification, the cDNA was both treated with uracil DNA-glycosylase and purified with the QIAquick PCR purification kit. The second PCR added Illumina TruSeq-compatible adapters along with sample-specific barcodes. TapeStation and Qubit were used to check library quality and concentration, and roughly 4.6 ng of each library was pooled. Sequencing of the pooled libraries was done on an Illumina HiSeq2500 single-index Rapid Run using custom sequencing primers and 2 x 100 bp reads. As for the original processing: UMI-based consensus assembly with MiGEC version 1.2.6 was used to correct PCR and sequencing errors. V(D)J alignment, clonotype assembly and CDR3 extraction were performed with MiXCR version 2.1.1. To normalise gene usage, clonotype sharing and MAIT/NKT TCR abundance, the top 1000, 10 000 and 20 000 clonotypes in each sample were analysed. Diversity was computed as the inverse Simpson index with the vegan R package after downsampling to 27 000 UMIs. Paired Mann-Whitney U tests were applied to discordant twin pairs, and Benjamini-Hochberg correction was used for multiple testing. TCRdb reprocessed the reads, and each CDR3 protein sequence is entered once, without DNA. The V and J calls and clone size are TCRdb's, not the authors'. This specimen's table enumerates 400,000 or so distinct CDR3 sequences. Jointly, the top ten make up 2.4% of the sample.

The germline V gene (reference sequence) gives CDR1 as DFQATT and CDR2 as SNEGSKA. Its CDR3 holds 13 amino acids, cysteine through phenylalanine. The nucleotide record is missing. The TCR sequence derives from a human donor with ulcerative colitis or Crohn's disease, or a healthy co-twin of an affected twin (not recorded which). Sequenced sample: blood. The sequence links TRBV20-1 to TRBJ1-5; TCRdb indicates TRBD1, and absent DNA this call remains unverified. The CDR3 region: CSVDPGHNQPQHF.